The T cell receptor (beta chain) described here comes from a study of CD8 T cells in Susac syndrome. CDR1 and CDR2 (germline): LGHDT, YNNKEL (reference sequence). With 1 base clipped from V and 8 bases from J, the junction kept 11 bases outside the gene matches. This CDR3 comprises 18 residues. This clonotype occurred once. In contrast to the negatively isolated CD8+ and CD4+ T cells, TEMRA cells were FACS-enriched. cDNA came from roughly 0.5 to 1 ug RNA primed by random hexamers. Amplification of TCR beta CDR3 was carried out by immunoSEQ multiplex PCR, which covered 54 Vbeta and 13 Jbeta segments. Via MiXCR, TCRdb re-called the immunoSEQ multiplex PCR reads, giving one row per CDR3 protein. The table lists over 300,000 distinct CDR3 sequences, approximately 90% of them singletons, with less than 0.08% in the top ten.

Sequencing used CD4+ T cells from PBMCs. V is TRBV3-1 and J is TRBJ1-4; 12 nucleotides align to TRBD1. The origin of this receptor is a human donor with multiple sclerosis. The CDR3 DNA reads TGTGCCAGCAGCCAAGTAGAGCGCGGGACAGGGGGCAGCGAAAAACTGTTTTTT. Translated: CASSQVERGTGGSEKLFF. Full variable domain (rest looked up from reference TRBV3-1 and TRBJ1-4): DTAVSQTPKYLVTQMGNDKSIKCEQNLGHDTMYWYKQDSKKFLKIMFSYNNKELIINETVPNRFSPKSPDKAHLNLHINSLELGDSAVYFCASSQVERGTGGSEKLFFGSGTQLSVL.